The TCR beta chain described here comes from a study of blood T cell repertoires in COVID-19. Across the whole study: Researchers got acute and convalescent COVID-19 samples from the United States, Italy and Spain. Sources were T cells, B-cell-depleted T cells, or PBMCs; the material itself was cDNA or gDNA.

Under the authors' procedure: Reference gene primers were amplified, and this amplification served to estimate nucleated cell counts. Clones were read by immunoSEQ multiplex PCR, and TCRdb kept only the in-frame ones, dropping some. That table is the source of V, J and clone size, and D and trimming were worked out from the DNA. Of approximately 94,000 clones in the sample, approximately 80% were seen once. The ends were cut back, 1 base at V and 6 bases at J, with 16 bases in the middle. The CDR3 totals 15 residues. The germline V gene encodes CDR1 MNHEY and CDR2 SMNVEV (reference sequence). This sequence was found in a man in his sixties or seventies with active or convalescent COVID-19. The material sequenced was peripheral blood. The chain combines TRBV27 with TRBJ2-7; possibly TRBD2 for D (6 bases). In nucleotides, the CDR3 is TGTGCCAGCAGTTTATTTGGGACTGGATCTAGCGAGCAGTACTTC. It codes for CASSLFGTGSSEQYF.